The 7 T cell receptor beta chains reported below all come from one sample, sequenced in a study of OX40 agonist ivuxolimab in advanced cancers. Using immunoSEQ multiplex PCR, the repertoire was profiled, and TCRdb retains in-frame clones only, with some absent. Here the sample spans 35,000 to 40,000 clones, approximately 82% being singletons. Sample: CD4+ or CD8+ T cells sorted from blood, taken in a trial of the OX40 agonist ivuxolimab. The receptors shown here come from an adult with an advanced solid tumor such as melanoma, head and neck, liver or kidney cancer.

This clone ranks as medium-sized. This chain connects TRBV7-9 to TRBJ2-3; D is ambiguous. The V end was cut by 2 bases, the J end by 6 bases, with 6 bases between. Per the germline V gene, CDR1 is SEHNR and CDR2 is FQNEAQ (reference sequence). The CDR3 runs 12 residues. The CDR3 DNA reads TGTGCCAGCAGCTTATGGACCGATACGCAGTATTTT. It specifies CASSLWTDTQYF.

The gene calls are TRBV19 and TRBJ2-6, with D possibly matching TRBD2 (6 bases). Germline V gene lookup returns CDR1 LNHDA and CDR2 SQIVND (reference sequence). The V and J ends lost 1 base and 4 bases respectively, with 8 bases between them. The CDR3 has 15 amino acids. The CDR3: CASSIGEAGANVLTF. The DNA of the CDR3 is TGTGCCAGTAGTATAGGGGAGGCCGGGGCCAACGTCCTGACTTTC.

The CDR3 DNA follows: TGTGCCAGCAGCTTGGGGTCGAGTAAGCAGTTCTTC. Its translation: CASSLGSSKQFF. The chain joins TRBV5-4 to TRBJ2-1; D unclear. The CDR3 totals 12 residues. V shed 0 bases and J shed 11 bases, with 9 bases lying between them. Germline loops: CDR1 SGHNT, CDR2 YYREEE (reference sequence).

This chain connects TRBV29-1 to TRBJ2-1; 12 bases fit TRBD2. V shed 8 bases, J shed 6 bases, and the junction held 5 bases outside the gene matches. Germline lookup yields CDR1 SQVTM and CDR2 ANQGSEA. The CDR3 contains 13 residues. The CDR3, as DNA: TGCAGCACAATGACTAGCGGGAGCAATGAGCAGTTCTTC. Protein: CSTMTSGSNEQFF.

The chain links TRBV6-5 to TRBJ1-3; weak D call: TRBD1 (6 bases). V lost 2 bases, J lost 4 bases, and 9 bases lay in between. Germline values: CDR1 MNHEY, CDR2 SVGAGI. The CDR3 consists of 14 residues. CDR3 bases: TGTGCCAGCAGTTACAGGGGGTACGGAAACACCATATATTTT. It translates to CASSYRGYGNTIYF.

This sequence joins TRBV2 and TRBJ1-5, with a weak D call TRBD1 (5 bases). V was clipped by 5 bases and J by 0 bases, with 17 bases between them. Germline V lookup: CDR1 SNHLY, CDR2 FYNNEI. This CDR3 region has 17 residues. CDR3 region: CASSTTGGFSSNQPQHF. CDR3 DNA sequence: TGTGCCAGCAGTACTACCGGGGGGTTTAGTAGCAATCAGCCCCAGCATTTT.

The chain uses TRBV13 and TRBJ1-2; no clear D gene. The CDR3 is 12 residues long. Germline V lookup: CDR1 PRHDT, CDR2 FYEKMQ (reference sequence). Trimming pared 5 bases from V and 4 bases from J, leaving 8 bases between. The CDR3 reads CASSGKTYGYTF. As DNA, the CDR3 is TGTGCCAGCAGCGGAAAGACCTATGGCTACACCTTC.